Each of the 27 T cell receptor beta chains below was sequenced from the same sample in a study of shared clonotypes between healthy human individuals. Generated by immunoSEQ multiplex PCR, the TCRdb table keeps only in-frame clones and is missing some. This table holds more than 2,000,000 clones, more than 85% found once. The sequenced material came from naive CD4+ T cells from PBMCs. Subset of the sample: CD45RA+ positively selected. The receptors originated from a young man in good health. Some clones in this sample may be carry-over from other donors' samples.

A note on this clone: At one end, the junction sequence differs from germline, possibly due to a read error. V is TRBV28 and J is TRBJ2-7, with D perhaps matching TRBD2 (5 bases). This CDR3 comprises 11 residues. Germline CDR1 MDHEN, CDR2 SYDVKM. The CDR3 nucleotides read TGTGCCAGCAGCGCAGGCCCGGAGGCTCACTTC. It translates to CASSAGPEAHF.

This chain uses TRBV28 with TRBJ1-1; D might be TRBD1 (6 bases). The CDR3 covers 15 residues. V shed 10 bases and J shed 4 bases, with 22 bases lying between them. From germline, CDR1 is MDHEN and CDR2 SYDVKM. CDR3 DNA: TGTGCCACCCTCGTACCTCAGGGGTCGGGCACTGAAGCTTTCTTT. Protein: CATLVPQGSGTEAFF.

The chain carries TRBV7-9 and TRBJ1-2; TRBD1 might be the D (6 bases). The CDR3 is made up of 15 amino acids. Per the germline V gene, CDR1 is SEHNR and CDR2 is FQNEAQ (reference sequence). V shed 5 bases and J shed 4 bases, with 17 bases lying between them. This CDR3 reads CASSPRRGPSYGYTF. CDR3 coding DNA: TGTGCCAGCAGCCCAAGGCGGGGGCCCAGCTATGGCTACACCTTC. The full variable domain, in which reference TRBV7-9 and TRBJ1-2 provide the parts outside the CDR3, is DTGVSQNPRHKITKRGQNVTFRCDPISEHNRLYWYRQTLGQGPEFLTYFQNEAQLEKSRLLSDRFSAERPKGSFSTLEIQRTEQGDSAMYLCASSPRRGPSYGYTFGSGTRLTVV.

The gene calls are TRBV9 and TRBJ2-3, with TRBD1 matching over 9 bases. Germline CDR1 and CDR2: SGDLS and YYNGEE. The CDR3 runs to 15 residues. Trimming removed 0 bases from V and 4 bases from J; junction bases left unmatched: 3. CDR3 amino acids: CASSVEQGAADTQYF. The DNA of the CDR3 is TGTGCCAGCAGCGTAGAACAGGGGGCGGCAGATACGCAGTATTTT.

Written as DNA, the CDR3 is TGCGCCAGCAGCTTGAGACAGGGGACCGAGCAGTACTTC. Protein: CASSLRQGTEQYF. The V and J genes are TRBV5-1 and TRBJ2-7; 8 nucleotides line up with TRBD1. The CDR3 is 13 amino acids. V was pared by 1 base and J by 6 bases, with 3 bases of the junction left unmatched. In germline, CDR1 is SGHRS, CDR2 YFSETQ.

The rearrangement uses TRBV6-5 and TRBJ2-7, with TRBD2 matching 9 bases. The CDR3 runs to 14 residues. After removal of 6 bases from V and 4 bases from J, the junction contained 7 bases not matched to a gene. Germline V lookup: CDR1 MNHEY, CDR2 SVGAGI. The CDR3 region is CASRTLAGPYEQYF. CDR3 bases: TGTGCCAGCAGAACCCTAGCGGGGCCGTACGAGCAGTACTTC.

This chain joins TRBV27 and TRBJ2-5, with D possibly being TRBD1 (7 bases). Trimming left V 4 bases short and J 5 bases short, with 14 bases between. CDR3 length equals 14 residues. Per the germline V gene, CDR1 is MNHEY and CDR2 is SMNVEV (reference sequence). CDR3 residues: CASSSRGVPETQYF. The CDR3 region has the DNA TGTGCCAGCAGTTCCAGGGGGGTACCGGAGACCCAGTACTTC.

V gene TRBV7-2 combines with J gene TRBJ2-2, with a possible D match to TRBD2 (6 bases). The CDR3 is 16 amino acids. V dropped 5 bases and J dropped 1 base, with 14 bases sitting between them. Germline-derived CDR1 and CDR2 are SGHTA and FQGNSA. The CDR3 region has the DNA TGTGCCAGCAGCCCCAAACGAGCGGGGAACACCGGGGAGCTGTTTTTT. As protein: CASSPKRAGNTGELFF.

The V and J genes are TRBV10-3 and TRBJ2-7; 10 bases align to TRBD2. Germline trimming cut 4 bases from V and 4 bases from J; bases unmatched to any gene: 4. The germline CDR1 and CDR2 sequences are ENHRY and SYGVKD. The CDR3 spans 14 residues. CDR3 in amino acids: CAISVSGRLYEQYF. CDR3 bases: TGTGCCATCAGTGTTAGCGGGAGGTTGTACGAGCAGTACTTC.

This chain's CDR3 is CASSLVGGAGLDEQFF. In DNA, the CDR3 is TGCGCCAGCAGCTTGGTAGGGGGCGCGGGTTTGGATGAGCAGTTCTTC. The chain is built from TRBV5-1 and TRBJ2-1; 7 nucleotides agree with TRBD1. The CDR3 contains 16 residues. V shed 0 bases and J 8 bases; nucleotides not matched to a gene: 11. The germline gives CDR1 SGHRS, CDR2 YFSETQ.

The chain is built from TRBV7-9 and TRBJ2-3; D is unclear. This CDR3 is built from 14 residues. The ends were cut back, 1 base at V and 4 bases at J, with 9 bases in the middle. Germline V CDR1 and CDR2: SEHNR, FQNEAQ (reference sequence). CDR3 coding DNA: TGTGCCAGCAGCTTAGAGGGTCTTGCAGATACGCAGTATTTT. Amino acid sequence: CASSLEGLADTQYF.

The V gene is TRBV4-2, the J gene TRBJ1-6; D gene unclear. Germline V gives CDR1 LGHNA, CDR2 YNFKEQ. V was trimmed by 1 base and J by 8 bases, leaving 6 bases between them. The CDR3 totals 13 residues. The CDR3 sequence: CASSQVLDSPLHF. The CDR3 DNA sequence: TGTGCCAGCAGCCAAGTTTTGGATTCACCCCTCCACTTT.

The chain carries TRBV19 and TRBJ1-2; no definite D call. The CDR3 has 13 amino acids. Germline-derived CDR1 and CDR2 are LNHDA and SQIVND (reference sequence). Trimming left V 3 bases short and J 8 bases short, with 13 bases between. For the CDR3, the DNA is TGTGCCAGTAGTATTTTGGGAGCCGTCGGCTACACCTTC. Its protein product is CASSILGAVGYTF.

The gene calls are TRBV28 and TRBJ1-1, with TRBD1 as a possible D gene (6 bases). From germline, CDR1 is MDHEN and CDR2 SYDVKM. This CDR3 comprises 13 residues. The germline V and J ends were trimmed by 5 bases and 9 bases, with 16 bases remaining between them. The CDR3 DNA follows: TGTGCCAGCAGTCCGGTAGACAGGTCTAAAGCTTTCTTT. This translates into CASSPVDRSKAFF.

The chain couples TRBV6-6 to TRBJ2-3; unclear D gene. The CDR3 spans 13 residues. The V gene's germline CDR1 is MNHNY and CDR2 SVGAGI (reference sequence). Trimming shortened V by 7 bases and J by 0 bases, and 8 bases separated the two germline ends. CDR3 sequence reads: CASNRVSTDTQYF. In DNA, the CDR3 is TGTGCCAGCAACCGGGTCAGCACAGATACGCAGTATTTT.

This clone was observed a handful of times. The chain is built from TRBV23-1 and TRBJ1-1; D unresolved. TRBV23-1 is treated as an ORF (open reading frame) with a function not yet certain. Between the trimmed V and J ends, which lost 8 bases and 11 bases, there was a span of 15 bases. The CDR3 consists of 11 residues. The CDR3 is CASLLKNRAFF. In nucleotides, the CDR3 is TGCGCCAGCCTTTTAAAGAATAGGGCTTTCTTT.

There are a few counts of this clone. The chain is built from TRBV6-5 and TRBJ1-1; D not resolved. The V and J ends lost 6 bases and 4 bases respectively, with 12 bases between them. Germline V lookup: CDR1 MNHEY, CDR2 SVGAGI. This CDR3 has 13 amino acids. This CDR3 is CASRTETLTEAFF. CDR3 DNA: TGTGCCAGCAGAACCGAAACGCTCACTGAAGCTTTCTTT.

The chain couples TRBV28 to TRBJ2-1, with 12 nucleotides matching TRBD2. The V gene's germline CDR1 is MDHEN and CDR2 SYDVKM. The CDR3 is 16 amino acids. V was clipped by 3 bases and J by 8 bases; unmatched bases: 8. The CDR3 sequence: CASSLGSSGRGHEQFF. The CDR3, as DNA: TGTGCCAGCAGTTTGGGCTCTAGCGGGAGGGGCCATGAGCAGTTCTTC.

This chain connects TRBV7-3 to TRBJ2-1; 8 positions match TRBD2. Germline CDR1 is SGHTA and CDR2 is FQGTGA. J gave up 6 bases and V 4 bases, and 2 bases lay outside the gene matches. There are 13 residues in the CDR3. The CDR3: CASSSGTSNEQFF. The CDR3 DNA reads as TGTGCCAGCAGCTCAGGGACTAGCAATGAGCAGTTCTTC.

The V call is TRBV9, the J call TRBJ2-5; 10 bases are a match to TRBD1. Germline CDR1 SGDLS, CDR2 YYNGEE. The length of the CDR3 is 18 residues. J was trimmed by 4 bases and V by 0 bases; bases with no gene match: 12. For the CDR3, the DNA is TGTGCCAGCAGCGTAGTACCTCTAGGACAGGGGGGACTAGAGACCCAGTACTTC. It encodes CASSVVPLGQGGLETQYF.

This clone was found once. CDR3 coding DNA: TGTGCCAGCAGCCAGGGCGGGGCAACTAATGAAAAACTGTTTTTT. It is translated as CASSQGGATNEKLFF. The J gene is TRBJ1-4, the V gene TRBV2; a weak D match, TRBD1 (5 bases). CDR3 length equals 15 residues. The germline V and J ends were trimmed by 6 bases and 0 bases, with 11 bases remaining between them. CDR1 is SNHLY, CDR2 FYNNEI, per germline.

The J gene is TRBJ2-1, the V gene TRBV7-2; 12 positions agree with TRBD2. The CDR3 has 15 residues. Germline assignment: CDR1 SGHTA and CDR2 FQGNSA. After removal of 5 bases from V and 3 bases from J, the junction contained 2 bases not matched to a gene. Written as DNA, the CDR3 is TGTGCCAGCAGCCGGACTAGCGGGGACTACAATGAGCAGTTCTTC. This gives the protein CASSRTSGDYNEQFF.

The chain links TRBV6-1 to TRBJ2-7; perhaps TRBD2 as D (5 bases). V gave up 3 bases and J gave up 7 bases, with 13 bases separating them. Germline lookup yields CDR1 MNHNS and CDR2 SASEGT. The CDR3 is 13 residues long. Here the CDR3 reads CASSDTPPGEQYF. CDR3 coding DNA: TGTGCCAGCAGTGACACTCCCCCGGGGGAGCAGTACTTC.

The chain joins TRBV6-1 to TRBJ2-3, with TRBD1 identical over 10 bases. CDR3 length equals 15 residues. Germline V gene data show CDR1 as MNHNS and CDR2 as SASEGT. The junction had 7 bases not matched to a gene; V was cut back by 4 bases and J by 6 bases. The CDR3 coding sequence is TGTGCCAGCAGTGGTAGACAGGGGGCTCTCGATACGCAGTATTTT. This encodes CASSGRQGALDTQYF.

This chain links TRBV28 with TRBJ2-5; D perhaps matches TRBD2 (5 bases). The length of the CDR3 is 15 residues. In germline, CDR1 is MDHEN, CDR2 SYDVKM. V lost 6 bases and J 4 bases, leaving 18 bases between the germline ends. In DNA, the CDR3 is TGTGCCAGCAGCCCGGTAAGGAGCGGAGGAGAGACCCAGTACTTC. It yields the protein CASSPVRSGGETQYF.

As to this clone: The identical CDR3 is also encoded by other nucleotide sequences in the sample. V usage is TRBV28 and J usage is TRBJ2-7; unclear D gene. V lost 3 bases to trimming and J lost 4 bases, with 7 bases between them. The CDR3 is made up of 12 amino acids. Germline CDR1 is MDHEN and CDR2 is SYDVKM. The DNA for the CDR3 is TGTGCCAGCAGTTTGTCGGGTTACGAGCAGTACTTC. Its protein product is CASSLSGYEQYF.

The genes are TRBV4-3 and TRBJ1-3; D remains unclear. Trimming took off 1 base at V and 0 bases at J, with 7 bases between the two ends. Germline V gene sequence: CDR1 LGHNA, CDR2 YSLEER. The CDR3 is made up of 15 amino acids. Written as DNA, the CDR3 is TGCGCCAGCAGCCAAGGGACTTTCTCTGGAAACACCATATATTTT. Protein product: CASSQGTFSGNTIYF.